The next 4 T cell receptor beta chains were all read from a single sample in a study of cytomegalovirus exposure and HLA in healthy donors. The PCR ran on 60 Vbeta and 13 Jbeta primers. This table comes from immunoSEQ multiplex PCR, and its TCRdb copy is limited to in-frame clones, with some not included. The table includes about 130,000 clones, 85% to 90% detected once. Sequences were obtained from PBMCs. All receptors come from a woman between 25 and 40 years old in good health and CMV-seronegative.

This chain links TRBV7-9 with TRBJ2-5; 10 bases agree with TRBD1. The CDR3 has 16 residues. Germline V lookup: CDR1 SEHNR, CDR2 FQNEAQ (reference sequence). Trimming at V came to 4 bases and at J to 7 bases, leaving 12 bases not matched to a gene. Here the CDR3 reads CASSSSGQGGPPTQYF. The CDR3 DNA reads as TGTGCCAGCAGCTCTTCCGGACAGGGGGGCCCCCCGACCCAGTACTTC.

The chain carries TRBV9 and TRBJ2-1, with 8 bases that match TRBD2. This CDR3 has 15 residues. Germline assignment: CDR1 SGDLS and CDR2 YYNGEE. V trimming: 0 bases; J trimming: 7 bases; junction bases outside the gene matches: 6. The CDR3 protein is CASSVGGGSQNEQFF. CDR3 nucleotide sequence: TGTGCCAGCAGCGTAGGCGGGGGGTCCCAGAATGAGCAGTTCTTC.

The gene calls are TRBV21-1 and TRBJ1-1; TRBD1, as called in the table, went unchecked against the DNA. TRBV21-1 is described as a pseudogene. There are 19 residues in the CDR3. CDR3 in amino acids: CASIPSSRGTGVMNTEAFF. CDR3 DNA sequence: TGTGCCAGCATCCCCTCATCCCGAGGGACAGGGGTCATGAACACTGAAGCTTTCTTT.

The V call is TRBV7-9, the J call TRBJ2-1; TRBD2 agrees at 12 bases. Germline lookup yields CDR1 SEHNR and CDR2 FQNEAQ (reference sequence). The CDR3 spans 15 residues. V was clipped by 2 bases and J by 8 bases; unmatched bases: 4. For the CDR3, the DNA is TGTGCCAGCAGCTTAATCGGACTAGCGGGATATGAGCAGTTCTTC. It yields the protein CASSLIGLAGYEQFF.